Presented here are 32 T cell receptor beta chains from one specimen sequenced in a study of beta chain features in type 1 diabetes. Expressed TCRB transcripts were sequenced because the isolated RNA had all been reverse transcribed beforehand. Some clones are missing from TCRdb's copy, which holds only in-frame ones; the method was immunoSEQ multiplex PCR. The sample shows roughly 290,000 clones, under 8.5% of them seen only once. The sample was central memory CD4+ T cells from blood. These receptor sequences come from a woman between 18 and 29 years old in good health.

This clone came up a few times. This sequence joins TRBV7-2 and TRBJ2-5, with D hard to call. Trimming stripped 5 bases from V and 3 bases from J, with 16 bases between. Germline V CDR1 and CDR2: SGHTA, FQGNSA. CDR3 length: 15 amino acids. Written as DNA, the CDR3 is TGTGCCAGCAGCCGCCTCCCCCGCACCGAAGAGACCCAGTACTTC. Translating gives CASSRLPRTEETQYF.

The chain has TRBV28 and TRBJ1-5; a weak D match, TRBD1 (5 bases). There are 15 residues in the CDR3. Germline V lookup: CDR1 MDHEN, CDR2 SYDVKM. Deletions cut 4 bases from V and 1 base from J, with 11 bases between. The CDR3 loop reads CASSSREGSNQPQHF. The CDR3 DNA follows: TGTGCCAGCAGTTCCAGGGAAGGGAGCAATCAGCCCCAGCATTTT.

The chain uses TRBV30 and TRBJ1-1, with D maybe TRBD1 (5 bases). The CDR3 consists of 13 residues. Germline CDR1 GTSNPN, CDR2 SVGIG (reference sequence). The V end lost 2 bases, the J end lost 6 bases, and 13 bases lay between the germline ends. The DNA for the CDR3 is TGTGCCTGGAGTAGCGGGGGAGAAGCTGAAGCTTTCTTT. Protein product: CAWSSGGEAEAFF.

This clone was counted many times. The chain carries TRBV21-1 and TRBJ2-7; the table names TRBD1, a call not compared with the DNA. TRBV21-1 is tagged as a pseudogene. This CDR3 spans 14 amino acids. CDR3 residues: CASSTGQVSYEQYF. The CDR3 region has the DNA TGTGCCAGCAGCACCGGACAGGTTTCCTACGAGCAGTACTTC.

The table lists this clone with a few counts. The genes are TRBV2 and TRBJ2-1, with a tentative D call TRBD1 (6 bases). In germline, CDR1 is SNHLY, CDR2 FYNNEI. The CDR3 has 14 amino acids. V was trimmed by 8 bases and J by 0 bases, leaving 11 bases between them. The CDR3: CASLDSSSYNEQFF. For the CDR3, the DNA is TGTGCCAGCCTGGACAGTAGCTCCTACAATGAGCAGTTCTTC.

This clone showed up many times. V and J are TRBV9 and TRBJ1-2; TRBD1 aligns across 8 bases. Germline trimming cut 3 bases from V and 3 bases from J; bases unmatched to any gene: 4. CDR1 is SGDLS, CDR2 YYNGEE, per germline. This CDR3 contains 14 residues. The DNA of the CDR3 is TGTGCCAGCAGCGGGTGGACAGGGTACTATGGCTACACCTTC. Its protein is CASSGWTGYYGYTF. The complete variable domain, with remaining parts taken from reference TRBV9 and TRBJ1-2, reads DSGVTQTPKHLITATGQRVTLRCSPRSGDLSVYWYQQSLDQGLQFLIQYYNGEERAKGNILERFSAQQFPDLHSELNLSSLELGDSALYFCASSGWTGYYGYTFGSGTRLTVV.

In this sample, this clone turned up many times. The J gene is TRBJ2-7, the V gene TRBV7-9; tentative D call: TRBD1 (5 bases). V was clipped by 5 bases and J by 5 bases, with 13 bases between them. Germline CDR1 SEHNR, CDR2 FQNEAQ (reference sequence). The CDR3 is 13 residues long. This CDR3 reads CASSQTPGNEQYV. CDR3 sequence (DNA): TGTGCCAGCAGCCAGACTCCAGGGAACGAGCAGTACGTC.

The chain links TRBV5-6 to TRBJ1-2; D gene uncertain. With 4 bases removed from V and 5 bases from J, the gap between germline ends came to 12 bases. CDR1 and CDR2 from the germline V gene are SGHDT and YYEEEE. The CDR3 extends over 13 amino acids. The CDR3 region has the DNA TGTGCCAGCAGCGGCGTCGACGGTTATGGCTACACCTTC. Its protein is CASSGVDGYGYTF.

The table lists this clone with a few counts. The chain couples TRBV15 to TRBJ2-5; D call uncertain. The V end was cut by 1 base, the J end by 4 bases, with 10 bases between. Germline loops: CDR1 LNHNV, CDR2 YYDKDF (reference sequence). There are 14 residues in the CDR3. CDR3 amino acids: CATSRVLTRETQYF. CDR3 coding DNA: TGTGCCACCAGCAGAGTCCTAACTCGAGAGACCCAGTACTTC.

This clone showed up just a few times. For the CDR3, the DNA is TGTGCCAGCAGCTTGGCGGGGCGCGAGCAGTACGTC. This sequence encodes CASSLAGREQYV. The V gene is TRBV11-1, the J gene TRBJ2-7; D is perhaps TRBD2 (6 bases). The CDR3 sequence is 12 residues long. Trimming took off 3 bases at V and 6 bases at J, with 9 bases between the two ends. Germline V gene lookup returns CDR1 SGHAT and CDR2 FQDESV (reference sequence).

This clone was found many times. CDR3: CASSPQNRADYGYTF. DNA for the CDR3: TGTGCCAGCAGCCCGCAAAACAGGGCTGACTATGGCTACACCTTC. V gene TRBV7-9 combines with J gene TRBJ1-2, with a weak D call TRBD1 (6 bases). Looked up from germline, CDR1 is SEHNR and CDR2 is FQNEAQ (reference sequence). V was clipped by 5 bases and J by 3 bases, with 16 bases between them. The CDR3 spans 15 residues.

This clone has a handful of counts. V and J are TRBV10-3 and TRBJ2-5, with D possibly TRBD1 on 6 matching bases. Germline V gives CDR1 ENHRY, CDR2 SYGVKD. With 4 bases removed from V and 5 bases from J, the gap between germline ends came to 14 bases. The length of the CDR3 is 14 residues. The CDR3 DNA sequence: TGTGCCATCAGTGGATCGCAGGGGACGGAGACCCAGTACTTC. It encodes CAISGSQGTETQYF.

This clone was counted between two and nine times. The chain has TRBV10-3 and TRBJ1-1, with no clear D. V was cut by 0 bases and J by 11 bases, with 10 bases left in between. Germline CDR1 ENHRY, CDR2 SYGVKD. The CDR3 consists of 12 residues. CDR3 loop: CAISESTETAFF. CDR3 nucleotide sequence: TGTGCCATCAGTGAGTCGACGGAAACGGCTTTCTTT.

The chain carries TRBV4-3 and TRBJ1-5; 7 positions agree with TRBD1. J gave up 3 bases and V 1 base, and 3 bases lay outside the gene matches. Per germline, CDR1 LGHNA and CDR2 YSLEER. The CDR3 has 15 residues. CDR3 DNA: TGCGCCAGCAGCCAAGGTACAGGGGTCAATCAGCCCCAGCATTTT. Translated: CASSQGTGVNQPQHF.

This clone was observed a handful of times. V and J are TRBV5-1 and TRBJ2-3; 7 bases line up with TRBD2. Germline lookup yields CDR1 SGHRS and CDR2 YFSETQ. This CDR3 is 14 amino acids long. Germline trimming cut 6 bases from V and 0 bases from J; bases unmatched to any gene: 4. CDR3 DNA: TGCGCCAGCAAGTCTAGCGGCAGCACAGATACGCAGTATTTT. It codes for CASKSSGSTDTQYF.

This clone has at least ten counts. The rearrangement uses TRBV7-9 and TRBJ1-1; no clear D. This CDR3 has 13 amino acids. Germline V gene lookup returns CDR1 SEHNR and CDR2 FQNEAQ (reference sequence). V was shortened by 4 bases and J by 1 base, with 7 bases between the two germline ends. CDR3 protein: CASSSVANTEAFF. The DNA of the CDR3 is TGTGCCAGCAGCTCCGTAGCGAACACTGAAGCTTTCTTT.

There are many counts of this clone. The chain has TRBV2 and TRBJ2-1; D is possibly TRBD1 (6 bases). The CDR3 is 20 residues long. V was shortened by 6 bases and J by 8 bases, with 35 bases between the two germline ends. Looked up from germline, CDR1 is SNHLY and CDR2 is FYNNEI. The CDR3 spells CASSALGAGAGSSGFHEQFF. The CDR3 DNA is TGTGCCAGCAGCGCCCTGGGGGCAGGGGCAGGGTCTTCCGGCTTCCATGAGCAGTTCTTC.

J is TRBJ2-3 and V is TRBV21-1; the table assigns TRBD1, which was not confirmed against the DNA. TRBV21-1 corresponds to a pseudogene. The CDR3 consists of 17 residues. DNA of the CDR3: TGTGCCAGCAGCAACGGGTCAGGGGGGCCACCCACAGATACGCAGTATTTT. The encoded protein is CASSNGSGGPPTDTQYF.

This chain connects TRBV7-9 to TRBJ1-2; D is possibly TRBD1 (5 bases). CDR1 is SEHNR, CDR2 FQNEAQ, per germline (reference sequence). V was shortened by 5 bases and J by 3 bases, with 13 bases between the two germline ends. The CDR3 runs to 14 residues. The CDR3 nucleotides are TGTGCCAGCAGCCCAATTGGGGCCGACTATGGCTACACCTTC. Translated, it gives CASSPIGADYGYTF. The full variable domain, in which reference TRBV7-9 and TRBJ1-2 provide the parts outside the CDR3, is DTGVSQNPRHKITKRGQNVTFRCDPISEHNRLYWYRQTLGQGPEFLTYFQNEAQLEKSRLLSDRFSAERPKGSFSTLEIQRTEQGDSAMYLCASSPIGADYGYTFGSGTRLTVV.

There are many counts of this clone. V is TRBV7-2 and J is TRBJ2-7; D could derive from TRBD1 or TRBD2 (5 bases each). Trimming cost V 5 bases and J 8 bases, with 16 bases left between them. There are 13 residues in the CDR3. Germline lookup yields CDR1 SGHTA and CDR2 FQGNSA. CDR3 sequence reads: CASSINRDAKQYV. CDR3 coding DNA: TGTGCCAGCAGCATAAACCGGGACGCAAAGCAGTACGTC.

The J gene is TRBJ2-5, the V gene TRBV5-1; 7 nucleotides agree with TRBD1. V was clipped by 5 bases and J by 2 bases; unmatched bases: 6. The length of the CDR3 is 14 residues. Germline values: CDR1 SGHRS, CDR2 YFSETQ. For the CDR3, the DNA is TGCGCCAGCAGTTCGGGACAGCCGCAAGAGACCCAGTACTTC. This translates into CASSSGQPQETQYF.

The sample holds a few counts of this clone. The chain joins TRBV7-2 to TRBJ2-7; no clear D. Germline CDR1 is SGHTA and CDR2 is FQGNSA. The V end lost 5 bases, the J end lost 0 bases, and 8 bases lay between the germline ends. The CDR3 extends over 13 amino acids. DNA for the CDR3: TGTGCCAGCAGCGGCGTGGCCTCCTACGAGCAGTACGTC. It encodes CASSGVASYEQYV.

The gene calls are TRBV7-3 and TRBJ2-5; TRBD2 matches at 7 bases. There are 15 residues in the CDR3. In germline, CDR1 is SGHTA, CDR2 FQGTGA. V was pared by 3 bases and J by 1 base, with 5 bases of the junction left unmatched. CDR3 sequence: CASSFGGGGQETQYF. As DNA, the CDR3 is TGTGCCAGCAGCTTTGGAGGCGGGGGCCAAGAGACCCAGTACTTC.

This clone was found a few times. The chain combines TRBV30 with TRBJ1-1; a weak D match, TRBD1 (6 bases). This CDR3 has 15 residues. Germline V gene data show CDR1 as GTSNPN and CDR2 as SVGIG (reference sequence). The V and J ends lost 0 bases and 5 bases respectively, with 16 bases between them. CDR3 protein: CAWSVRGGPGTEAFF. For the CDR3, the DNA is TGTGCCTGGAGTGTACGTGGGGGGCCCGGGACTGAAGCTTTCTTT.

The CDR3 reads CSVEGQGSFDGYTF. The CDR3, as DNA: TGCAGCGTTGAGGGACAGGGATCTTTCGATGGCTACACCTTC. The V call is TRBV29-1, the J call TRBJ1-2, with TRBD1 matching 9 bases. The junction had 8 bases not matched to a gene; V was cut back by 3 bases and J by 6 bases. CDR3 length: 14 amino acids. The germline V gene encodes CDR1 SQVTM and CDR2 ANQGSEA.

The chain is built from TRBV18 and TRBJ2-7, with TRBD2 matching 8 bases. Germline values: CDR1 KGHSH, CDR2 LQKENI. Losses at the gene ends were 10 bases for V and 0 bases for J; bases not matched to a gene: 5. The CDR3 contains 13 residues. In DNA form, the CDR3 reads TGTGCCACCCAGACTAGCGTCTCCTACGAGCAGTACTTC. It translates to CATQTSVSYEQYF.

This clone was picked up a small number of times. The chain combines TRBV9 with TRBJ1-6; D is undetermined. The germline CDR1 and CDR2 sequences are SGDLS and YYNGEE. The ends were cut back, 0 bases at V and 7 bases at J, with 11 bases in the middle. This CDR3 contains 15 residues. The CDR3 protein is CASSVGVEGNSPLHF. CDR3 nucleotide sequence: TGTGCCAGCAGCGTAGGGGTCGAAGGGAATTCACCCCTCCACTTT.

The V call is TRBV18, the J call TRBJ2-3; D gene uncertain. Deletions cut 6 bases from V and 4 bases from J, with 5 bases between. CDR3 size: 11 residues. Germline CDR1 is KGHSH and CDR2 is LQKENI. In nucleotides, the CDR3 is TGTGCCAGCTCCAGCGCAGATACGCAGTATTTT. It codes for CASSSADTQYF.

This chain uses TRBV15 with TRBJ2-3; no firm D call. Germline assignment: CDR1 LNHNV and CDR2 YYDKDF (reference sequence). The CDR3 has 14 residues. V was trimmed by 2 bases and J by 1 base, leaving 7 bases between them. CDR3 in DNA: TGTGCCACCAGCAGACCCGGCGGCACAGATACGCAGTATTTT. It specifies CATSRPGGTDTQYF.

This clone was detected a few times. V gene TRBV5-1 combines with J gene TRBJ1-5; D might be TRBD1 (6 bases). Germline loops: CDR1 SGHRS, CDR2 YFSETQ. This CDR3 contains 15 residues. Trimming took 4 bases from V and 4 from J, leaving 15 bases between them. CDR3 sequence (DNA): TGCGCCAGCAGCAAACTTACAGGGCAGAATCAGCCCCAGCATTTT. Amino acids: CASSKLTGQNQPQHF.

CDR3 in amino acids: CATSIIGGKYEQYF. The DNA for the CDR3 is TGTGCCACCAGCATCATTGGCGGGAAATACGAGCAGTACTTC. The chain carries TRBV15 and TRBJ2-7, with a possible D match to TRBD2 (6 bases). Trimming shortened V by 4 bases and J by 4 bases, and 14 bases separated the two germline ends. Per the germline V gene, CDR1 is LNHNV and CDR2 is YYDKDF (reference sequence). This CDR3 is 14 amino acids long.

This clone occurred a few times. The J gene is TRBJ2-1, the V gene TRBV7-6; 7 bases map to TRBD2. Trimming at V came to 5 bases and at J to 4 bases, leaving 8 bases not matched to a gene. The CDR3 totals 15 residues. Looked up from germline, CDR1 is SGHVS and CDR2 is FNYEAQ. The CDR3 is CASSPAGAGYNEQFF. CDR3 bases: TGTGCCAGCAGCCCTGCGGGAGCGGGGTACAATGAGCAGTTCTTC.